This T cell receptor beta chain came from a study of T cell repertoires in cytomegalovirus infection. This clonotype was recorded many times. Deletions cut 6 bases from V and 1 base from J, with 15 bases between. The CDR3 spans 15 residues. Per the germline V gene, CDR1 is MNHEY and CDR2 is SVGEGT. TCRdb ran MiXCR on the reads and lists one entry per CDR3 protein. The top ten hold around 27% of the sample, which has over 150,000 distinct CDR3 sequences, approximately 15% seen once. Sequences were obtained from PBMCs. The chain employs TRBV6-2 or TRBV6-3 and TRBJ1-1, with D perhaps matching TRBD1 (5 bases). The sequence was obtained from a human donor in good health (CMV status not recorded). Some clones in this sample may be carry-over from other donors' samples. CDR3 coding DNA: TGTGCCAGCAGCCTCCCCGGGACCGCGAACACTGAAGCTTTCTTT. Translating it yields CASSLPGTANTEAFF.